What follows describes a single TCR beta chain. At the DNA level, this CDR3 is encoded by other sequences in the same sample as well. This entry is derived from a study of blood T cell repertoires in COVID-19. Study at large: Samples taken during acute and convalescent COVID-19 were collected in the United States, Italy and Spain. In each case, the material was cDNA or gDNA derived from T cells, B-cell-depleted T cells, or PBMCs.

CDR1 SGHRS and CDR2 YFSETQ come from the germline V gene. The CDR3 is made up of 14 amino acids. V trimming: 2 bases; J trimming: 4 bases; junction bases outside the gene matches: 4. Individuals drawn from 24 US areas were about 18 to 89 years old. Using immunoSEQ multiplex PCR, the repertoire was profiled, and TCRdb retains in-frame clones only, with some absent. The sample lists fewer than 350,000 clones, nearly 90% seen once, with less than 2% in the top ten. The sequenced sample consisted of PBMCs or T cells enriched from blood (not recorded which). The rearrangement joins TRBV5-1 to TRBJ2-7; 9 bases line up with TRBD2. The source of this sequence is a woman aged 18-35 years with acute COVID-19. In DNA form, the CDR3 reads TGCGCCAGCAGCTTTAGCGGGAGTAGTTACGAGCAGTACTTC. Translated: CASSFSGSSYEQYF.